Below are 8 T cell receptor beta chains sequenced from a single sample in a study of cytomegalovirus exposure and HLA in healthy donors. PCR primers comprised 60 Vbeta and 13 Jbeta primers. TCRdb's copy holds only in-frame clones and misses some; the assay was immunoSEQ multiplex PCR. The profile shows 85,000 to 95,000 clones, 74% of them singletons. Sequenced input: PBMCs. Receptors originate from a man aged 25-40 years in good health and CMV-seropositive.

The CDR3 DNA follows: TGTGCCAGCAGTTCTCACCCCGGGACTAGCGGGGGGTCACAGTATTTT. It encodes CASSSHPGTSGGSQYF. The chain combines TRBV28 with TRBJ2-3, with 15 bases matching TRBD2. The CDR3 is 16 amino acids. V was pared by 4 bases and J by 12 bases, with 11 bases of the junction left unmatched. Looked up from germline, CDR1 is MDHEN and CDR2 is SYDVKM.

The gene calls are TRBV5-1 and TRBJ1-1, with TRBD1 identical over 12 bases. The CDR3 has 18 residues. The germline gives CDR1 SGHRS, CDR2 YFSETQ. J was trimmed by 2 bases and V by 3 bases; bases with no gene match: 11. The CDR3: CASSSEGQGASYNTEAFF. The CDR3 bases are TGCGCCAGCAGCTCCGAGGGACAGGGGGCGAGTTATAACACTGAAGCTTTCTTT.

This chain uses TRBV29-1 with TRBJ1-1; perhaps TRBD1 as D (5 bases). CDR3 length: 15 amino acids. Germline lookup yields CDR1 SQVTM and CDR2 ANQGSEA. The germline V and J ends were trimmed by 4 bases and 2 bases, with 17 bases remaining between them. The CDR3 DNA reads as TGCAGCGTTGTTCCCGCCGGGACTTTAAACACTGAAGCTTTCTTT. Protein: CSVVPAGTLNTEAFF.

Comments on this clone: Germline and junction disagree at one end, which may indicate a read error. The rearrangement links TRBV29-1 to TRBJ1-2; D remains ambiguous. The CDR3 covers 11 residues. Germline V gene sequence: CDR1 SQVTM, CDR2 ANQGSEA. CDR3 DNA: TGCAGCGTCCCTTTGGACTATGGCTACCCCTTC. It translates to CSVPLDYGYPF.

J is TRBJ2-7 and V is TRBV2, with D perhaps TRBD1 (6 bases). The germline CDR1 and CDR2 sequences are SNHLY and FYNNEI. Trimming pared 6 bases from V and 2 bases from J, leaving 17 bases between. The CDR3 consists of 15 residues. The CDR3, as DNA: TGTGCCAGCAGGAGCGGACAGCAAAACGCCTACGAGCAGTACTTC. Protein sequence: CASRSGQQNAYEQYF.

This chain joins TRBV29-1 and TRBJ1-3, with D unresolved. Between the trimmed V and J ends, which lost 8 bases and 2 bases, there was a span of 13 bases. This CDR3 is built from 13 residues. CDR1 is SQVTM and CDR2 is ANQGSEA in the germline V gene. CDR3 in amino acids: CSFGSGPGNTIYF. In nucleotides, the CDR3 is TGCAGCTTCGGGAGTGGGCCTGGAAACACCATATATTTT.

This chain links TRBV27 with TRBJ1-2, with a possible D match to TRBD1 (5 bases). V lost 2 bases, J lost 3 bases, and 16 bases lay in between. The CDR3 contains 16 residues. Germline-derived CDR1 and CDR2 are MNHEY and SMNVEV (reference sequence). CDR3 nucleotide sequence: TGTGCCAGCAGTTTAGTATCAGGGTCGGTGGACTATGGCTACACCTTC. Amino acids: CASSLVSGSVDYGYTF.

The rearrangement uses TRBV29-1 and TRBJ2-3, with 8 positions matching TRBD1. The CDR3 is 13 amino acids. The V and J ends lost 7 bases and 3 bases, in that order; junction bases with no gene match: 6. Looked up from germline, CDR1 is SQVTM and CDR2 is ANQGSEA. The CDR3 DNA reads TGCAGCGGAGACAGGGGAAGAACAGATACGCAGTATTTT. Residues: CSGDRGRTDTQYF.